This TCR beta chain is drawn from a study of response to subunit inactivated influenza vaccine. Via MiXCR, TCRdb re-called the RT-PCR reads, giving one row per CDR3 protein. Of about 650,000 distinct CDR3 sequences listed, about 14% are singletons. Trimming stripped 5 bases from V and 2 bases from J, with 7 bases between. This CDR3 contains 12 residues. This clonotype has ten or more counts. The chain combines TRBV12-3 or TRBV12-4 with TRBJ2-7; unclear D gene. This clonotype originated in a man aged 50-59 years who received an inactivated influenza vaccine. The sample in question was PBMCs from blood, obtained about 14 days before vaccination. As DNA, the CDR3 is TGTGCCAGCAGTGTTACCGCCTACGAGCAGTACTTC. Its protein product is CASSVTAYEQYF.